This TCR beta chain was documented in a study of tumor-infiltrating lymphocytes in primary liver carcinoma. Study in general: The patients had histopathologically diagnosed primary liver carcinoma, and their disease was treated by surgical resection. General study results and limits: Relative to blood, tumors carried a significantly larger fraction of the repertoire in their top 250 clones (p = 0.039).

The sample holds a few counts of this clonotype. The antigen remains undetermined. With a constant-region primer, TCR beta cDNA was made from approximately 500 ng of total RNA. Libraries covering TCR beta were generated through three nested multiplex PCR rounds (using a slightly modified ARM-PCR). With TRBV1-TRBV30 forward primers and a C-beta reverse primer, the first two PCR rounds were run for roughly 10 cycles each. TCRdb analysed the multiplex PCR reads with MiXCR anew, one entry per CDR3 protein. The top ten hold approximately 9% of the sample, which has about 320,000 distinct CDR3 sequences, over 55% seen once. Germline-derived CDR1 and CDR2 are MDHEN and SYDVKM. Deletions cut 6 bases from V and 2 bases from J, with 12 bases between. The CDR3 spans 14 residues. Unsorted whole blood yielded blood RNA, and germline DNA was extracted as well. Chronic HBV infection was present, with no prior treatment.

The receptor was isolated from a middle-aged man with primary liver carcinoma and hepatitis B virus infection. The chain recombines TRBV28 with TRBJ2-3, with D possibly matching TRBD1 (6 bases). Sequencing was done on a sample of peripheral blood. As DNA, the CDR3 is TGTGCCAGCAGGTCTGCAGGGGACACAGATACGCAGTATTTT. It yields the protein CASRSAGDTDTQYF.